The 15 T cell receptor beta chains in this list originate from one sample, sequenced in a study of blood T cell repertoires in COVID-19. Profiled with immunoSEQ multiplex PCR; TCRdb holds only in-frame clones, not every one. The table lists 150,000 to 200,000 clones, 70% to 90% of them singletons, with 20% to 25% in the top ten. The sample taken for sequencing was peripheral blood. The receptor source for this set is a man aged 55 to 70 with active or convalescent COVID-19.

This clone has a single count. The CDR3 sequence: CASSQGLGGGYTF. The CDR3 DNA is TGTGCCAGCAGCCAAGGTTTAGGGGGCGGCTACACCTTC. The chain has TRBV3-1 (or the pseudogene TRBV3-2) and TRBJ1-2; TRBD1 matches at 7 bases. CDR3 size: 13 residues. Trimming removed 1 base from V and 8 bases from J; junction bases left unmatched: 4. Germline assignment: CDR1 LGHDT and CDR2 YNNKEL (reference sequence).

This clone was seen just once. The chain couples TRBV7-9 to TRBJ2-5; D remains unclear. CDR1 and CDR2 (germline): SEHNR, FQNEAQ (reference sequence). Trimming pared 3 bases from V and 3 bases from J, leaving 2 bases between. This CDR3 comprises 11 residues. The CDR3 here is CASSFKETQYF. Here the CDR3 DNA reads TGTGCCAGCAGCTTCAAAGAGACCCAGTACTTC.

Details on this clone: Within the sample, other DNA sequences also encode this same CDR3. The chain has TRBV5-1 and TRBJ1-2, with 9 bases matching TRBD1. The trim removed 4 bases at V and 2 bases at J, leaving 3 bases unmatched. The germline gives CDR1 SGHRS, CDR2 YFSETQ. This CDR3 spans 14 amino acids. The DNA of the CDR3 is TGCGCCAGCAGCCCGGGGACAGGGAACTATGGCTACACCTTC. This translates into CASSPGTGNYGYTF.

This chain links TRBV29-1 with TRBJ1-1, with 8 positions matching TRBD1. V dropped 6 bases and J dropped 6; count of bases not matched to a gene: 6. The CDR3 covers 12 residues. CDR1 and CDR2 from the germline V gene are SQVTM and ANQGSEA. CDR3 loop: CSVGQGSPEAFF. CDR3 coding DNA: TGCAGCGTCGGACAGGGTTCTCCTGAAGCTTTCTTT.

The chain employs TRBV9 and TRBJ2-1; 10 bases are shared with TRBD2. CDR1 and CDR2 (germline): SGDLS, YYNGEE. Trimming took 2 bases from V and 7 from J; bases not matched to a gene: 6. The CDR3 contains 15 residues. In DNA, the CDR3 is TGTGCCAGCAGCGTTTCAAGCGGGGGGGCAAATGAGCAGTTCTTC. Its protein is CASSVSSGGANEQFF.

The chain has TRBV19 and TRBJ2-3; D is perhaps TRBD1 (6 bases). Germline-derived CDR1 and CDR2 are LNHDA and SQIVND (reference sequence). The V gene lost 0 bases and the J gene lost 5 bases, with 15 bases spanning the gap. The CDR3 spans 16 residues. The chain's CDR3 is CASSIDFYRVGDTQYF. The DNA of the CDR3 is TGTGCCAGTAGTATAGATTTCTACAGGGTTGGAGATACGCAGTATTTT.

The chain carries TRBV5-4 and TRBJ2-7, with 8 bases fitting TRBD1. Germline values: CDR1 SGHNT, CDR2 YYREEE (reference sequence). With 0 bases clipped from V and 0 bases from J, the junction kept 11 bases outside the gene matches. The CDR3 is 18 amino acids. The CDR3 reads CASSLGQGAQLFSYEQYF. CDR3 DNA sequence: TGTGCCAGCAGCTTGGGGCAGGGGGCTCAACTATTCTCCTACGAGCAGTACTTC.

J is TRBJ2-7 and V is TRBV6-5, with a weak D call TRBD1 (5 bases). The germline gives CDR1 MNHEY, CDR2 SVGAGI. The CDR3 is made up of 15 amino acids. V was pared by 5 bases and J by 5 bases, with 19 bases between. The CDR3 region is CASSKQVTNPDEQYF. The DNA of the CDR3 is TGTGCCAGCAGTAAACAGGTTACGAATCCGGACGAGCAGTACTTC.

The gene calls are TRBV5-1 and TRBJ1-1; maybe TRBD1 (6 bases). The germline V gene encodes CDR1 SGHRS and CDR2 YFSETQ. The CDR3 contains 12 residues. CDR3 residues: CASVGARTEAFF. In DNA, the CDR3 is TGCGCGTCGGTGGGGGCGAGGACTGAAGCTTTCTTT.

The chain uses TRBV19 and TRBJ1-5, with D possibly being TRBD1 (5 bases). This CDR3 contains 16 residues. V was shortened by 4 bases and J by 2 bases, with 15 bases between the two germline ends. Germline V gives CDR1 LNHDA, CDR2 SQIVND (reference sequence). The DNA for the CDR3 is TGTGCCAGTAGTACTTTGGAGGGGCTGGGCAATCAGCCCCAGCATTTT. Residues: CASSTLEGLGNQPQHF.

This clone was seen a single time. The rearrangement links TRBV11-2 to TRBJ2-5; no clear D. This CDR3 comprises 14 residues. Germline CDR1 is SGHAT and CDR2 is FQNNGV. Deletions cut 2 bases from V and 2 bases from J, with 9 bases between. The CDR3 bases are TGTGCCAGCAGCTTAATCAGGTTTCAAGAGACCCAGTACTTC. It specifies CASSLIRFQETQYF.

The CDR3 nucleotides read TGTGCCAGCAGTGACTCAGGAAGGGGGACAGGGAGAGAAGCTTTCTTT. Translated: CASSDSGRGTGREAFF. This chain connects TRBV6-4 to TRBJ1-1; 9 bases align to TRBD1. The CDR3 runs to 16 residues. With 0 bases clipped from V and 8 bases from J, the junction kept 10 bases outside the gene matches. Germline V gene sequence: CDR1 MRHNA, CDR2 SNTAGT.

Worth noting for this clone: Other DNA sequences in the sample encode the same CDR3. This chain links TRBV10-1 with TRBJ1-1; unclear D gene. The CDR3 is 14 residues long. The V gene's germline CDR1 is WNHNN and CDR2 SYGVQD (reference sequence). V shed 2 bases and J shed 1 base, with 8 bases lying between them. Here the CDR3 reads CASSERRGNTEAFF. The CDR3 nucleotides read TGCGCCAGCAGTGAGAGACGGGGGAACACTGAAGCTTTCTTT.

The DNA for the CDR3 is TGCAGTGCTAGTGATACAGGGACCCAAGAGACCCAGTACTTC. Residues: CSASDTGTQETQYF. This chain uses TRBV20-1 with TRBJ2-5, with D maybe TRBD1 (6 bases). Trimming stripped 3 bases from V and 1 base from J, with 12 bases between. Germline V gives CDR1 DFQATT, CDR2 SNEGSKA (reference sequence). This CDR3 comprises 14 residues.

This rearrangement joins TRBV27 to TRBJ1-1, with D perhaps TRBD1 (6 bases). CDR1 is MNHEY and CDR2 is SMNVEV in the germline V gene (reference sequence). This CDR3 contains 14 residues. Trimming took 6 bases from V and 5 from J, leaving 16 bases between them. The CDR3 DNA follows: TGTGCCAGCAGCCGAATAGGGGGGGGGACTGAAGCTTTCTTT. This encodes CASSRIGGGTEAFF.